This TCR beta chain is from a study of Graves' ophthalmopathy and Graves' hyperthyroidism. General observations from the study: Most thyroid-expanded clonotypes exceeding 0.001 frequency were also found in blood.

This CDR3 contains 13 residues. From germline, CDR1 is SEHNR and CDR2 FQNEAQ (reference sequence). Amplified TCR beta CDR3 regions were obtained using RNA transcripts as template. HTBI primers were employed in first-round RT-PCR, then a second-round multiplex PCR followed. MiXCR, applied by TCRdb to the multiplex PCR reads, yields one record per CDR3 protein. The data hold 660,000 or so distinct CDR3 sequences, with approximately 39% observed a single time. Patients with other autoimmune diseases, uncontrolled infections, pregnancy or lactation were excluded. This clonotype has a count of ten or more. Its specificity is not known. One end of the junction is discordant with germline, which a read error may explain.

The sequence was obtained from an adult man with Graves' ophthalmopathy. J is TRBJ1-2 and V is TRBV7-9, with D possibly TRBD1 on 6 matching bases. The sample consisted of peripheral blood. The CDR3: CASRLGGSDGYTF. The CDR3 nucleotides read TGTGCCAGCAGATTAGGGGGGAGTGACGGCTACACCTTC.